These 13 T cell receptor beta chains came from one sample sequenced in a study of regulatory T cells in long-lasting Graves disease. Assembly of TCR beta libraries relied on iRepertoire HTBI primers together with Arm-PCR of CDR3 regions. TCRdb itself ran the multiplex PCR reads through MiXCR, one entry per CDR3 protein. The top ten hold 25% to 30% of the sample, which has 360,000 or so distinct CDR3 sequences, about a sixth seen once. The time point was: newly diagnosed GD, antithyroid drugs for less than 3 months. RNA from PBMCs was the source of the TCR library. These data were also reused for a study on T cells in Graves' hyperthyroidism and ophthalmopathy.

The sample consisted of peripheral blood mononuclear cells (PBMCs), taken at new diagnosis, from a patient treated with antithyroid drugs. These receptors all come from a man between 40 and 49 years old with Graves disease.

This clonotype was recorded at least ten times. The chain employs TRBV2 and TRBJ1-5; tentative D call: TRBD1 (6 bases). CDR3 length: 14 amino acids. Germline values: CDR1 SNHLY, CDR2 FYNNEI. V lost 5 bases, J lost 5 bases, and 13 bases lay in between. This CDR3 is CASSYFRGYQPQHF. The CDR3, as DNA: TGTGCCAGCAGTTACTTCAGGGGATATCAGCCCCAGCATTTT.

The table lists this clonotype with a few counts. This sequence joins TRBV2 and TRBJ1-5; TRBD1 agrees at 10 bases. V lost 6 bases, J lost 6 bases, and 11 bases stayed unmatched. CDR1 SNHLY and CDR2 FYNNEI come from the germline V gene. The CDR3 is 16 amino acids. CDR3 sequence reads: CASSARTGGVSQPQHF. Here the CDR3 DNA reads TGTGCCAGCAGCGCCAGGACAGGGGGTGTGAGTCAGCCCCAGCATTTT.

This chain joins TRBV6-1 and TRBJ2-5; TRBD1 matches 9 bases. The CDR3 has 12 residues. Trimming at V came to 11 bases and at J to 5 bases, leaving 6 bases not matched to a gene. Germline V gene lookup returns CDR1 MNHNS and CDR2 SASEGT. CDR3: CAGHRGLETQYF. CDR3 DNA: TGTGCCGGTCACAGGGGGCTCGAGACCCAGTACTTC.

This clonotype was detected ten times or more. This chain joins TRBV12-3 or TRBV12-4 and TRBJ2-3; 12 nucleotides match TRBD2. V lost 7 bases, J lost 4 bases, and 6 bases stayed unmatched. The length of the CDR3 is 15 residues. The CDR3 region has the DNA TGTGCCAGCACCAAAAGACTAGCGGGGGCAGATACGCAGTATTTT. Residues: CASTKRLAGADTQYF.

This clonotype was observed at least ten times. The CDR3 here is CASGGQGNEQFF. CDR3 in DNA: TGTGCCAGCGGGGGGCAGGGGAATGAGCAGTTCTTC. The gene calls are TRBV28 and TRBJ2-1; either TRBD1 or TRBD2 may fit D (6 bases each). Trimming shortened V by 8 bases and J by 7 bases, and 12 bases separated the two germline ends. Per the germline V gene, CDR1 is MDHEN and CDR2 is SYDVKM. The CDR3 spans 12 residues.

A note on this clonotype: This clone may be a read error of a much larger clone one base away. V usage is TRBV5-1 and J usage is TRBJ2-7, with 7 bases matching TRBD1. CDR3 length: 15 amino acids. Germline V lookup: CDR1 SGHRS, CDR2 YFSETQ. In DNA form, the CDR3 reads TGCGTCAGCAGCTTGTTGTCAGGGGGTTATTTCGAGCAGTACTTC. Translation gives CVSSLLSGGYFEQYF.

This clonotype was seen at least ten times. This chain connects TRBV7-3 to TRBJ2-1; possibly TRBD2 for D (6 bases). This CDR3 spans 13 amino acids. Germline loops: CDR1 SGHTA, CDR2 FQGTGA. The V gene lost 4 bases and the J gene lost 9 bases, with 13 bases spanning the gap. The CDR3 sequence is CASSSHEGGEQFF. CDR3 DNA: TGTGCCAGCAGCTCCCACGAGGGAGGTGAGCAGTTCTTC.

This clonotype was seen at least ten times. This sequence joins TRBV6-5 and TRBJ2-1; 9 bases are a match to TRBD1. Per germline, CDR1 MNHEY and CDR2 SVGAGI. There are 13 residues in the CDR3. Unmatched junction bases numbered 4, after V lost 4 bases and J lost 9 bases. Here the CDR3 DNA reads TGTGCCAGCAGTTCCACAGGGGGCAGTGAGCAGTTCTTC. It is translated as CASSSTGGSEQFF.

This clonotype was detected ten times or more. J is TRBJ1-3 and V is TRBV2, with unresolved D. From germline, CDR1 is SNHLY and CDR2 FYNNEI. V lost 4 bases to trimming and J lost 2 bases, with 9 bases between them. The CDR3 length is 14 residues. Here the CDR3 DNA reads TGTGCCAGCAGTGTAGAGGCGCCTGGAAACACCATATATTTT. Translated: CASSVEAPGNTIYF.

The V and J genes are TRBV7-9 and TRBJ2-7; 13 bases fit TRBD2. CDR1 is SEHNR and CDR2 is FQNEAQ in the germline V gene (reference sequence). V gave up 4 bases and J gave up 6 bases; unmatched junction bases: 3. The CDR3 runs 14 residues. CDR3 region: CASSSGLAGLEQYF. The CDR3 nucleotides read TGTGCCAGCAGCTCGGGACTAGCGGGGCTCGAGCAGTACTTC.

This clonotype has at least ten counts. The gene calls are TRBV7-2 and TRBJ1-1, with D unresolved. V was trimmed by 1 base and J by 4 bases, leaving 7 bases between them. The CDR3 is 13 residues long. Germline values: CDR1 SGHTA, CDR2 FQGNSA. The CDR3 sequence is CASSLDHATEAFF. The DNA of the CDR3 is TGTGCCAGCAGCTTAGACCACGCCACTGAAGCTTTCTTT.

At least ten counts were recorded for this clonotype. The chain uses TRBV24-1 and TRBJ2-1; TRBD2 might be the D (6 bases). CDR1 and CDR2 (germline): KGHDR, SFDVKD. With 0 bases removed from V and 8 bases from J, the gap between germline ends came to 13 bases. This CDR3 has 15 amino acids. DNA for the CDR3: TGTGCCACCAGTGATTTGGTTGGGGGGAATCATGAGCAGTTCTTC. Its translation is CATSDLVGGNHEQFF.

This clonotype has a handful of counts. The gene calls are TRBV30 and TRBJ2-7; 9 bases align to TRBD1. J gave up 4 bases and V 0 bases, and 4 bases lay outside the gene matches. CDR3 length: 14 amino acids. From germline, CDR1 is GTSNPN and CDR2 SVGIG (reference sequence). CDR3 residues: CAWSVFGTGYEQYF. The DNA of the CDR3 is TGTGCCTGGAGTGTATTTGGGACAGGGTACGAGCAGTACTTC.